A single sample is the source of the 24 T cell receptor beta chains below, sequenced in a study of T cell responses to AZD1222 COVID-19 vaccine. Measured with immunoSEQ multiplex PCR; TCRdb has only the in-frame clones, and not every one. Of over 100,000 clones in the sample, 90% to 95% were seen once. The starting material was peripheral blood, obtained on day 0 of AZD1222 vaccination. These receptors originate from an adult in good health.

The chain is built from TRBV28 and TRBJ1-1, with D perhaps TRBD1 (6 bases). Germline CDR1 is MDHEN and CDR2 is SYDVKM. The CDR3 runs to 16 residues. V lost 2 bases, J lost 0 bases, and 13 bases lay in between. The CDR3 DNA reads as TGTGCCAGCAGTTTAGGGCAGGGGTGGATGAACACTGAAGCTTTCTTT. Translating gives CASSLGQGWMNTEAFF.

The chain uses TRBV27 and TRBJ2-1; D not certain. The V gene lost 2 bases and the J gene lost 9 bases, with 11 bases spanning the gap. This CDR3 spans 13 amino acids. Looked up from germline, CDR1 is MNHEY and CDR2 is SMNVEV (reference sequence). In nucleotides, the CDR3 is TGTGCCAGCAGTTTAGGTACAATCAGTGAGCAGTTCTTC. Amino acids: CASSLGTISEQFF.

V gene TRBV2 combines with J gene TRBJ1-1; a possible D gene is TRBD1 (5 bases). Per the germline V gene, CDR1 is SNHLY and CDR2 is FYNNEI. The CDR3 contains 13 residues. V gave up 5 bases and J gave up 1 base, with 8 bases separating them. The CDR3 region is CASSTGQNTEAFF. CDR3 in DNA: TGTGCCAGCAGTACCGGACAGAACACTGAAGCTTTCTTT.

The sample holds a few counts of this clone. The rearrangement links TRBV6-1 to TRBJ1-5, with TRBD1 as a possible D gene (5 bases). Trimming pared 2 bases from V and 10 bases from J, leaving 18 bases between. This CDR3 comprises 15 residues. Germline CDR1 MNHNS, CDR2 SASEGT. CDR3 protein: CASSERGQGHQPQHF. CDR3 bases: TGTGCCAGCAGTGAAAGAGGGCAGGGCCACCAACCCCAGCATTTT.

This rearrangement joins TRBV3-1 (or the pseudogene TRBV3-2) to TRBJ1-2; D possibly corresponds to TRBD1 (5 bases). The V gene's germline CDR1 is LGHDT and CDR2 YNNKEL (reference sequence). The CDR3 extends over 15 amino acids. Between the trimmed V and J ends, which lost 5 bases and 3 bases, there was a span of 16 bases. The CDR3 coding sequence is TGTGCCAGCAGCTACTGGGACCGCCAGGACTATGGCTACACCTTC. Translating gives CASSYWDRQDYGYTF.

In its sample, this clone was seen a few times. The chain couples TRBV21-1 to TRBJ1-6; TRBD1 is the table's D call, not checked against the DNA. TRBV21-1 is reported as a pseudogene. CDR3 size: 14 residues. CDR3 bases: TGTGCCAGCCCTGTTACAGTGCCTCCCCCTCCACGGTACTTT. As protein: CASPVTVPPPPRYF.

The chain links TRBV7-2 to TRBJ1-1; D unclear. The CDR3 runs 13 residues. Trimming removed 5 bases from V and 4 bases from J, with 11 bases in between. The germline CDR1 and CDR2 sequences are SGHTA and FQGNSA. CDR3 bases: TGTGCCAGCAGCCCAGGCCGGGGCACTGAAGCTTTCTTT. Encoded protein: CASSPGRGTEAFF.

Here the CDR3 DNA reads TGTGCCAGCTCACCACCCATGGGATACGAGCAGTACTTC. Translation: CASSPPMGYEQYF. The V gene is TRBV18, the J gene TRBJ2-7; D gene unclear. The CDR3 has 13 residues. Between the trimmed V and J ends, which lost 0 bases and 4 bases, there was a span of 7 bases. Germline CDR1 and CDR2: KGHSH and LQKENI.

The CDR3 DNA sequence: TGTGCCAGCAGCTTTGGGGACCTAGCGGGGTACAATGAGCAGTTCTTC. Amino acids: CASSFGDLAGYNEQFF. The rearrangement joins TRBV11-2 to TRBJ2-1; 9 bases line up with TRBD2. The V gene's germline CDR1 is SGHAT and CDR2 FQNNGV. This CDR3 comprises 16 residues. V gave up 3 bases and J gave up 4 bases; unmatched junction bases: 7. The full variable domain, its missing parts supplied by reference TRBV11-2 and TRBJ2-1, is EAGVAQSPRYKIIEKRQSVAFWCNPISGHATLYWYQQILGQGPKLLIQFQNNGVVDDSQLPKDRFSAERLKGVDSTLKIQPAKLEDSAVYLCASSFGDLAGYNEQFFGPGTRLTVL.

This sequence joins TRBV19 and TRBJ1-5, with D perhaps TRBD1 (5 bases). V was trimmed by 7 bases and J by 6 bases, leaving 16 bases between them. The CDR3 is 14 residues long. Per the germline V gene, CDR1 is LNHDA and CDR2 is SQIVND (reference sequence). The CDR3 nucleotides are TGTGCCAGTAAGGATGGGGGGTTGGGTCAGCCCCAGCATTTT. Its translation: CASKDGGLGQPQHF.

This clone has only one observation. The CDR3 loop is CASTSQGGAYNEQFF. The CDR3 DNA is TGTGCCAGCACCTCACAGGGGGGCGCCTACAATGAGCAGTTCTTC. This chain joins TRBV6-6 and TRBJ2-1, with 8 bases lining up with TRBD1. V lost 7 bases, J lost 2 bases, and 7 bases stayed unmatched. Germline V CDR1 and CDR2: MNHNY, SVGAGI (reference sequence). This CDR3 has 15 amino acids.

V is TRBV2 and J is TRBJ1-2; D perhaps matches TRBD1 (6 bases). The CDR3 is 12 residues long. Trimming removed 6 bases from V and 2 bases from J, with 7 bases in between. Germline CDR1 and CDR2: SNHLY and FYNNEI. CDR3 DNA: TGTGCCAGCAGCGGGGGCAACTATGGCTACACCTTC. Translating gives CASSGGNYGYTF.

This chain connects TRBV19 to TRBJ1-3; D call uncertain. V lost 5 bases, J lost 1 base, and 12 bases lay in between. The CDR3 loop spans 15 amino acids. Germline values: CDR1 LNHDA, CDR2 SQIVND (reference sequence). The CDR3 DNA follows: TGTGCCAGTAGTTCACGGATTTTTTCTGGAAACACCATATATTTT. Protein sequence: CASSSRIFSGNTIYF.

The V gene is TRBV19, the J gene TRBJ1-6, with 8 nucleotides matching TRBD1. The CDR3 contains 14 residues. V was clipped by 6 bases and J by 8 bases; unmatched bases: 6. The germline V gene encodes CDR1 LNHDA and CDR2 SQIVND (reference sequence). As DNA, the CDR3 is TGTGCCAGTAGGCAGGGGGCTGGAGATTCACCCCTCCACTTT. Encoded protein: CASRQGAGDSPLHF.

The chain couples TRBV7-8 to TRBJ1-5; tentative D call: TRBD1 (6 bases). Germline V CDR1 and CDR2: SGHVS, FQNEAQ. The V gene lost 3 bases and the J gene lost 4 bases, with 16 bases spanning the gap. This CDR3 contains 16 residues. The CDR3 reads CASSLLRDNLNQPQHF. The CDR3 DNA sequence: TGTGCCAGCAGCTTGCTCCGGGACAACTTGAATCAGCCCCAGCATTTT.

Of note for this clone: This same CDR3 is encoded by further DNA sequences in the sample. The chain has TRBV6-5 and TRBJ1-5; D gene unclear. CDR1 and CDR2 (germline): MNHEY, SVGAGI. This CDR3 comprises 13 residues. V lost 2 bases, J lost 4 bases, and 6 bases lay in between. DNA of the CDR3: TGTGCCAGCAGTTACAACGGGAATCAGCCCCAGCATTTT. Translating it yields CASSYNGNQPQHF.

The chain recombines TRBV9 with TRBJ2-3; D is perhaps TRBD2 (5 bases). The germline V gene encodes CDR1 SGDLS and CDR2 YYNGEE. The CDR3 extends over 14 amino acids. V was cut by 0 bases and J by 10 bases, with 15 bases left in between. CDR3 in DNA: TGTGCCAGCAGCGTAGATCCGGACTCGAGAGCGCAGTATTTT. Translating gives CASSVDPDSRAQYF. The full variable domain, with the rest looked up from reference TRBV9 and TRBJ2-3, is DSGVTQTPKHLITATGQRVTLRCSPRSGDLSVYWYQQSLDQGLQFLIQYYNGEERAKGNILERFSAQQFPDLHSELNLSSLELGDSALYFCASSVDPDSRAQYFGPGTRLTVL.

The chain recombines TRBV14 with TRBJ2-3; 8 positions agree with TRBD2. The ends lost 4 bases at V and 4 bases at J; junction bases unmatched: 4. The CDR3 loop spans 14 amino acids. Per germline, CDR1 SGHDN and CDR2 FVKESK. CDR3 sequence: CASSPLAGPDTQYF. The CDR3 coding sequence is TGTGCCAGCAGCCCCCTAGCGGGCCCAGATACGCAGTATTTT.

This clone was detected only once. The rearrangement joins TRBV4-3 to TRBJ2-7; D is unclear. Germline V gene lookup returns CDR1 LGHNA and CDR2 YSLEER. Trimming shortened V by 0 bases and J by 4 bases, and 13 bases separated the two germline ends. CDR3 length: 15 residues. The CDR3 DNA reads TGCGCCAGCAGCCAAGATCGGACCGGCAATTACGAGCAGTACTTC. Residues: CASSQDRTGNYEQYF.

The count of this clone is one. This rearrangement joins TRBV4-3 to TRBJ1-5; D call uncertain. The ends were cut back, 4 bases at V and 0 bases at J, with 10 bases in the middle. Germline loops: CDR1 LGHNA, CDR2 YSLEER. The CDR3 is 15 amino acids. The DNA of the CDR3 is TGCGCCAGCAGCCTTACAAGGTATAGCAATCAGCCCCAGCATTTT. This codes for CASSLTRYSNQPQHF.

The J gene is TRBJ2-2, the V gene TRBV5-1, with TRBD2 matching 8 bases. Trimming cost V 3 bases and J 4 bases; bases outside gene matches: 8. CDR1 is SGHRS and CDR2 is YFSETQ in the germline V gene. The CDR3 length is 16 residues. The CDR3 is CASSWRLAGSTGELFF. DNA for the CDR3: TGCGCCAGCAGCTGGAGGCTAGCGGGTTCCACCGGGGAGCTGTTTTTT. Supplemented by reference TRBV5-1 and TRBJ2-2, the full variable domain reads KAGVTQTPRYLIKTRGQQVTLSCSPISGHRSVSWYQQTPGQGLQFLFEYFSETQRNKGNFPGRFSGRQFSNSRSEMNVSTLELGDSALYLCASSWRLAGSTGELFFGEGSRLTVL.

The chain carries TRBV10-3 and TRBJ1-2; D is ambiguous. Germline V lookup: CDR1 ENHRY, CDR2 SYGVKD. The CDR3 length is 14 residues. Trimming shortened V by 0 bases and J by 0 bases, and 5 bases separated the two germline ends. The CDR3 loop is CAISESSANYGYTF. CDR3 sequence (DNA): TGTGCCATCAGTGAGTCGTCAGCTAACTATGGCTACACCTTC.

This chain links TRBV5-6 with TRBJ2-7, with 10 bases identical to TRBD2. Germline CDR1 is SGHDT and CDR2 is YYEEEE. The CDR3 consists of 15 residues. Trimming took 3 bases from V and 6 from J; bases not matched to a gene: 9. The CDR3 region is CASSWGAGGLSEQYF. The CDR3 region has the DNA TGTGCCAGCAGCTGGGGAGCGGGAGGGCTTTCCGAGCAGTACTTC.

The chain couples TRBV5-6 to TRBJ2-5; 7 positions match TRBD1. This CDR3 has 13 residues. CDR1 and CDR2 (germline): SGHDT, YYEEEE. Trimming removed 5 bases from V and 7 bases from J; junction bases left unmatched: 8. In nucleotides, the CDR3 is TGTGCCAGCAGTTCGGACAGGCGGCTGACCCAGTACTTC. This encodes CASSSDRRLTQYF.